Listed below are T cell receptor beta chains from one sample, sequenced in a study of regulatory T cells in long-lasting Graves disease. Each CDR3 protein gets one entry after TCRdb re-called the multiplex PCR reads with MiXCR. The sample includes 400,000 or so distinct CDR3 sequences, about a fifth of them seen just once. The sequencing used peripheral blood mononuclear cells (PBMCs), collected when the disease was refractory, from a patient treated with antithyroid drugs. The source of these receptors is a female donor with Graves disease. Each CDR3 is given with its conserved first and last residue. A D gene is named only where the DNA matches it firmly. Clone size is shown for a subset of rows, as once, few, many or a class of expanded clone.

abundance: many; v_gene: TRBV12-3/TRBV12-4; j_gene: TRBJ1-6; d_gene: -; CDR3nt: TGTGCCAGCAGTCTTAACAGCAATTCACCCCTCCACTTT; CDR3aa: CASSLNSNSPLHF
abundance: -; v_gene: TRBV28; j_gene: TRBJ1-2; d_gene: -; CDR3nt: TGTGCCAGCAGTTTATTCATACAGGGATCCTCTAACTATGGCTACACCTTC; CDR3aa: CASSLFIQGSSNYGYTF
abundance: -; v_gene: TRBV12-3/TRBV12-4; j_gene: TRBJ2-2; d_gene: -; CDR3nt: TGTGCCAGCAGTTTAGCGCTTGTAAACACCGGGGAGCTGTTTTTT; CDR3aa: CASSLALVNTGELFF
abundance: many; v_gene: TRBV7-2; j_gene: TRBJ1-5; d_gene: -; CDR3nt: TGTGCCAGCAGCTTCCAACAGGGACAGCCCCAGCATTTT; CDR3aa: CASSFQQGQPQHF
abundance: many; v_gene: TRBV5-1; j_gene: TRBJ1-4; d_gene: -; CDR3nt: TGCGCCAGCAGCGGGATAGGGACGGCTAATGAAAAACTGTTTTTT; CDR3aa: CASSGIGTANEKLFF
abundance: few; v_gene: TRBV20-1; j_gene: TRBJ2-5; d_gene: TRBD2; CDR3nt: TGCAGTGCCAATCATAAGCGGGAGGCCGGGGGGACCCAGTACTTC; CDR3aa: CSANHKREAGGTQYF
abundance: few; v_gene: TRBV28; j_gene: TRBJ2-7; d_gene: -; CDR3nt: TGTGCCAGCAGTTTAGATCCTGTCAGGACTACCTTCTTC; CDR3aa: CASSLDPVRTTFF
abundance: few; v_gene: TRBV24-1; j_gene: TRBJ1-5; d_gene: -; CDR3nt: TGTGCCACCAGTGATCCAACGCTCGGGGCTGATTACAATCAGCCCCAGCATTTT; CDR3aa: CATSDPTLGADYNQPQHF
abundance: -; v_gene: TRBV12-3/TRBV12-4; j_gene: TRBJ2-7; d_gene: -; CDR3nt: TGTGCCAGCAGTTTCAGTTCCTACTACGAGCAGTACTTC; CDR3aa: CASSFSSYYEQYF
abundance: -; v_gene: TRBV4-3; j_gene: TRBJ1-2; d_gene: -; CDR3nt: TGCGCCAGCAGCCAAGAAGGGGACACTTTAGGTGGCTACACCTTC; CDR3aa: CASSQEGDTLGGYTF
abundance: -; v_gene: TRBV10-2; j_gene: TRBJ1-3; d_gene: -; CDR3nt: TGCGCCAGCAGAACCGACAGAACGTCTGGAAACACCATATATTTT; CDR3aa: CASRTDRTSGNTIYF
abundance: -; v_gene: TRBV7-2; j_gene: TRBJ2-2; d_gene: -; CDR3nt: TGTGCCAGCAGCTTTAGCCCACAACGAACCGGGGAGCTGTTTTTT; CDR3aa: CASSFSPQRTGELFF
abundance: -; v_gene: TRBV6-1; j_gene: TRBJ2-2; d_gene: -; CDR3nt: TGTGCCAGCAGCCCAACCTCGCCTAAAACCGGGGAGCTGTTTTTT; CDR3aa: CASSPTSPKTGELFF
abundance: -; v_gene: TRBV7-2; j_gene: TRBJ1-2; d_gene: TRBD1; CDR3nt: TGTGCCAGCAGCAGTTACAGGGGATCGTATGGCTACACCTTC; CDR3aa: CASSSYRGSYGYTF
abundance: -; v_gene: TRBV30; j_gene: TRBJ1-2; d_gene: -; CDR3nt: TGTGCCTGGGAGGGGGGACTCTCTAACTATGGCTACACCTTC; CDR3aa: CAWEGGLSNYGYTF